Sequencing of this T cell receptor beta chain was carried out in a study of blood T cell repertoires in COVID-19. Study-wide context: The samples span acute and convalescent COVID-19 from the United States, Italy and Spain.

The assay was immunoSEQ multiplex PCR, and TCRdb's table has in-frame clones only and misses some. The repertoire includes 15,000 to 20,000 clones, 90% to 95% of them detected once, and roughly 6% sits in the top ten. The CDR3 has 11 residues. Between the trimmed V and J ends, which lost 8 bases and 6 bases, there was a span of 8 bases. The sequencing input was peripheral blood. The V and J genes are TRBV12-3 or TRBV12-4 and TRBJ2-1; tentative D call: TRBD1 (6 bases). This TCR derives from a human donor in a cohort sampled during active COVID-19. CDR3 bases: TGTGCCAGCCTCAGGGGCAATGAGCAGTTCTTC. The encoded protein is CASLRGNEQFF.